What follows are 28 T cell receptor beta chains derived from one specimen sequenced in a study of siplizumab effects on memory and regulatory T cells. Profiled with immunoSEQ multiplex PCR; TCRdb holds only in-frame clones, not every one. The sample lists 70,000 to 90,000 clones; 93% were seen once. Sequenced sample: CD8+ T cells sorted from blood. These receptor sequences come from a human donor in good health.

This sequence joins TRBV13 and TRBJ2-7; D call uncertain. The V gene lost 6 bases and the J gene lost 4 bases, with 10 bases spanning the gap. Germline V gene lookup returns CDR1 PRHDT and CDR2 FYEKMQ (reference sequence). There are 12 residues in the CDR3. The CDR3 loop reads CASSTYGYEQYF. CDR3 nucleotides: TGTGCCAGCAGTACGTATGGGTACGAGCAGTACTTC.

This clone was observed once. The chain employs TRBV27 and TRBJ1-1; maybe TRBD1 (5 bases). This CDR3 has 13 amino acids. CDR1 and CDR2 from the germline V gene are MNHEY and SMNVEV (reference sequence). V was cut by 4 bases and J by 5 bases, with 11 bases left in between. The CDR3: CASSWGRGTEAFF. DNA of the CDR3: TGTGCCAGCAGTTGGGGACGGGGGACTGAAGCTTTCTTT.

V and J are TRBV2 and TRBJ2-3; perhaps TRBD1 as D (6 bases). The V end was cut by 8 bases, the J end by 2 bases, with 20 bases between. This CDR3 has 16 residues. Germline lookup yields CDR1 SNHLY and CDR2 FYNNEI. Here the CDR3 DNA reads TGTGCCAGCCATTTCGAAGAGAGGGGGAACACAGATACGCAGTATTTT. Translated: CASHFEERGNTDTQYF.

The chain joins TRBV7-9 to TRBJ2-6; TRBD1 or TRBD2 may be the D gene (6 bases each). The V gene's germline CDR1 is SEHNR and CDR2 FQNEAQ (reference sequence). This CDR3 is built from 18 residues. Trimming left V 5 bases short and J 0 bases short, with 17 bases between. The CDR3 DNA sequence: TGTGCCAGCAGCCCCATTTTGGGGGGACACTCTGGGGCCAACGTCCTGACTTTC. It encodes CASSPILGGHSGANVLTF.

To note about this clone: The missing conserved phenylalanine or tryptophan at the end of this CDR3 makes a read error likely. It is unclear where the CDR3 begins or ends on the DNA, so no DNA is shown, and the CDR3 is as TCRdb lists it. The CDR3 loop is CASSRCSVSKDLWLHL. V is TRBV7-6 and J is TRBJ1-2. Germline lookup yields CDR1 SGHVS and CDR2 FNYEAQ. The CDR3 is made up of 16 amino acids, end residues included.

This clone was found once. The V call is TRBV7-7, the J call TRBJ2-7; the D gene is possibly TRBD1 (6 bases). This CDR3 is built from 15 residues. Trimming stripped 5 bases from V and 0 bases from J, with 14 bases between. The germline CDR1 and CDR2 sequences are SSHAT and FNYEAQ (reference sequence). CDR3: CASSPAQGTSYEQYF. The CDR3 DNA is TGTGCCAGCAGCCCCGCTCAGGGGACCTCCTACGAGCAGTACTTC.

This chain uses TRBV7-3 with TRBJ2-7, with TRBD1 matching over 7 bases. The germline CDR1 and CDR2 sequences are SGHTA and FQGTGA. V was pared by 1 base and J by 7 bases, with 7 bases of the junction left unmatched. This CDR3 region has 14 residues. The CDR3 reads CASSLNRGSGEQYF. CDR3 sequence (DNA): TGTGCCAGCAGCTTAAACAGGGGTTCGGGGGAGCAGTACTTC.

The chain carries TRBV5-6 and TRBJ1-4; D not certain. Per the germline V gene, CDR1 is SGHDT and CDR2 is YYEEEE. This CDR3 spans 14 amino acids. The ends were cut back, 3 bases at V and 4 bases at J, with 10 bases in the middle. CDR3 residues: CASSSGLGNEKLFF. The CDR3 nucleotides are TGTGCCAGCAGCTCAGGCTTGGGTAATGAAAAACTGTTTTTT.

This chain uses TRBV12-5 with TRBJ2-6; D possibly matches TRBD1 or TRBD2 (5 bases each). Trimming shortened V by 1 base and J by 3 bases, and 7 bases separated the two germline ends. Germline V lookup: CDR1 LGHNT, CDR2 FRNRAP. The CDR3 extends over 15 amino acids. The CDR3 sequence is CASGLGGFGANVLTF. CDR3 coding DNA: TGTGCTAGTGGTTTGGGGGGGTTTGGGGCCAACGTCCTGACTTTC.

This rearrangement joins TRBV4-3 to TRBJ1-1; D gene uncertain. The CDR3 loop spans 14 amino acids. V shed 4 bases and J shed 1 base, with 10 bases lying between them. CDR1 and CDR2 from the germline V gene are LGHNA and YSLEER. CDR3 DNA: TGCGCCAGCAGCCGATTTGGGTGGAACACTGAAGCTTTCTTT. Protein product: CASSRFGWNTEAFF.

The rearrangement joins TRBV19 to TRBJ2-7; 8 bases align to TRBD1. Germline assignment: CDR1 LNHDA and CDR2 SQIVND (reference sequence). After removal of 6 bases from V and 3 bases from J, the junction contained 10 bases not matched to a gene. The CDR3 is made up of 15 amino acids. The CDR3 spells CASRHSGTGYYEQYF. The DNA of the CDR3 is TGTGCCAGTAGGCATTCTGGGACAGGATACTACGAGCAGTACTTC.

This clone was seen more than once but under ten times. The rearrangement uses TRBV4-1 and TRBJ1-5; D is ambiguous. Trimming left V 1 base short and J 6 bases short, with 10 bases between. This CDR3 has 14 residues. Looked up from germline, CDR1 is MGHRA and CDR2 is YSYEKL. Written as DNA, the CDR3 is TGCGCCAGCAGCCAAGGGGGAATGGGTCAGCCCCAGCATTTT. As protein: CASSQGGMGQPQHF.

This chain links TRBV9 with TRBJ2-1, with no clear D. The V gene lost 0 bases and the J gene lost 2 bases, with 12 bases spanning the gap. The CDR3 has 16 amino acids. The germline CDR1 and CDR2 sequences are SGDLS and YYNGEE. CDR3 DNA sequence: TGTGCCAGCAGCGTAGGAGGCGGTTCCGCCTACAATGAGCAGTTCTTC. Translation gives CASSVGGGSAYNEQFF.

The chain carries TRBV2 and TRBJ2-7, with 14 bases lining up with TRBD2. CDR1 SNHLY and CDR2 FYNNEI come from the germline V gene. With 3 bases clipped from V and 4 bases from J, the junction kept 5 bases outside the gene matches. This CDR3 is 16 amino acids long. The CDR3 loop is CASSDGLAGGLYEQYF. As DNA, the CDR3 is TGTGCCAGCAGTGACGGACTAGCGGGGGGCTTATACGAGCAGTACTTC. The variable domain in full, completed from reference TRBV2 and TRBJ2-7, reads EPEVTQTPSHQVTQMGQEVILRCVPISNHLYFYWYRQILGQKVEFLVSFYNNEISEKSEIFDDQFSVERPDGSNFTLKIRSTKLEDSAMYFCASSDGLAGGLYEQYFGPGTRLTVT.

A remark on this clone: The sample has other DNA sequences that encode this CDR3 too. V usage is TRBV27 and J usage is TRBJ2-7; the D is unclear. Germline-derived CDR1 and CDR2 are MNHEY and SMNVEV (reference sequence). V was cut by 3 bases and J by 2 bases, with 8 bases left in between. The CDR3 consists of 13 residues. The CDR3 nucleotides read TGTGCCAGCAGTTTCGGCAGAGCCTACGAGCAGTACTTC. Protein product: CASSFGRAYEQYF.

This clone was counted once. The chain carries TRBV5-1 and TRBJ2-7; the match to TRBD2 covers 12 bases. Losses at the gene ends were 8 bases for V and 0 bases for J; bases not matched to a gene: 3. Germline loops: CDR1 SGHRS, CDR2 YFSETQ. The length of the CDR3 is 14 residues. CDR3 bases: TGCGCCAGTAAACTAGCGGGGGGCTCCTACGAGCAGTACTTC. This codes for CASKLAGGSYEQYF.

V and J are TRBV4-1 and TRBJ1-4; D gene unclear. The CDR3 has 15 residues. The V gene's germline CDR1 is MGHRA and CDR2 YSYEKL. The ends were cut back, 0 bases at V and 8 bases at J, with 13 bases in the middle. The CDR3, as DNA: TGCGCCAGCAGCCAAGACGGGGAAGGTTACGAAAAACTGTTTTTT. Translated, it gives CASSQDGEGYEKLFF.

The chain combines TRBV28 with TRBJ1-1; D might be TRBD1 (5 bases). The ends were cut back, 3 bases at V and 8 bases at J, with 10 bases in the middle. The CDR3 spans 12 residues. Per germline, CDR1 MDHEN and CDR2 SYDVKM. The CDR3 loop reads CASSLGRDEAFF. The CDR3 nucleotides are TGTGCCAGCAGTTTGGGTCGGGACGAAGCTTTCTTT. The whole variable domain, remainder taken from reference TRBV28 and TRBJ1-1, is DVKVTQSSRYLVKRTGEKVFLECVQDMDHENMFWYRQDPGLGLRLIYFSYDVKMKEKGDIPEGYSVSREKKERFSLILESASTNQTSMYLCASSLGRDEAFFGQGTRLTVV.

The chain couples TRBV29-1 to TRBJ2-7; 10 bases match TRBD1. This CDR3 comprises 13 residues. V lost 8 bases, J lost 3 bases, and 7 bases stayed unmatched. The germline V gene encodes CDR1 SQVTM and CDR2 ANQGSEA. CDR3 region: CSYSGTGDYEQYF. The CDR3 bases are TGCAGCTACTCCGGGACAGGGGACTACGAGCAGTACTTC.

The chain carries TRBV5-4 and TRBJ2-7; TRBD2 aligns across 12 bases. With V trimmed by 3 bases and J by 4 bases, 5 bases remained unmatched. The CDR3 sequence is 15 residues long. Germline V gene lookup returns CDR1 SGHNT and CDR2 YYREEE (reference sequence). The CDR3 protein is CASSYSSGGAYEQYF. The CDR3 coding sequence is TGTGCCAGCAGCTATTCTAGCGGGGGGGCGTACGAGCAGTACTTC.

This clone appeared a few times. The chain couples TRBV21-1 to TRBJ1-5. TRBV21-1 is a documented pseudogene. The CDR3 contains 15 residues. The CDR3 loop reads CASSQGGQPNQPQHF. CDR3 nucleotide sequence: TGTGCCAGCAGCCAGGGCGGGCAGCCCAATCAGCCCCAGCATTTT.

The V gene is TRBV4-1, the J gene TRBJ2-1; 8 nucleotides match TRBD1. The V segment lost 0 bases and the J segment 7 bases; nucleotides outside the gene matches: 5. The germline V gene encodes CDR1 MGHRA and CDR2 YSYEKL. CDR3 length equals 15 residues. The CDR3 nucleotides read TGCGCCAGCAGCCAAGATTCGAACAGGGGGAATGAGCAGTTCTTC. Amino acid sequence: CASSQDSNRGNEQFF.

V is TRBV19 and J is TRBJ2-7; D is possibly TRBD1 or TRBD2 (6 bases each). The germline CDR1 and CDR2 sequences are LNHDA and SQIVND (reference sequence). CDR3 length: 11 residues. V was pared by 6 bases and J by 5 bases, with 8 bases between. CDR3 sequence reads: CASSGGHEQYF. CDR3 bases: TGTGCCAGTAGCGGGGGCCACGAGCAGTACTTC.

The chain carries TRBV5-4 and TRBJ2-1; D uncertain. Germline CDR1 is SGHNT and CDR2 is YYREEE (reference sequence). V was trimmed by 3 bases and J by 3 bases, leaving 7 bases between them. The CDR3 is made up of 13 amino acids. CDR3 nucleotide sequence: TGTGCCAGCAGCTCTTCCCTCTACAATGAGCAGTTCTTC. Translating gives CASSSSLYNEQFF.

The rearrangement joins TRBV5-4 to TRBJ1-1; perhaps TRBD1 as D (5 bases). The germline V gene has CDR1 SGHNT and CDR2 YYREEE (reference sequence). V shed 7 bases and J shed 0 bases, with 19 bases lying between them. The CDR3 has 16 residues. The CDR3 DNA sequence: TGTGCCAGCGGATCCGACAGCGCAATCATGAACACTGAAGCTTTCTTT. Its translation is CASGSDSAIMNTEAFF.

Comments on this clone: Distinct nucleotide sequences in the sample also encode this CDR3. The chain has TRBV7-6 and TRBJ2-1; perhaps D is TRBD1 or TRBD2 (5 bases each). This CDR3 contains 15 residues. Trimming pared 3 bases from V and 0 bases from J, leaving 9 bases between. The germline V gene encodes CDR1 SGHVS and CDR2 FNYEAQ. The DNA of the CDR3 is TGTGCCAGCAGCTTGGCAGGGAGCTCCTACAATGAGCAGTTCTTC. This gives the protein CASSLAGSSYNEQFF.

The V call is TRBV20-1, the J call TRBJ1-2, with D perhaps TRBD1 (5 bases). Trimming stripped 5 bases from V and 4 bases from J, with 8 bases between. Germline V gives CDR1 DFQATT, CDR2 SNEGSKA (reference sequence). This CDR3 has 11 residues. CDR3 in DNA: TGCAGTGCTCCCGGGGCCTATGGCTACACCTTC. This gives the protein CSAPGAYGYTF.

The DNA for the CDR3 is TGTGCCAGCTCACTGGGACTAACTGACAATGAGCAGTTCTTC. It yields the protein CASSLGLTDNEQFF. The chain joins TRBV18 to TRBJ2-1, with 7 bases that match TRBD2. Germline lookup yields CDR1 KGHSH and CDR2 LQKENI. V lost 4 bases, J lost 5 bases, and 5 bases stayed unmatched. This CDR3 is built from 14 residues. Based on the CDR3 plus reference TRBV18 and TRBJ2-1, the full variable domain is NAGVMQNPRHLVRRRGQEARLRCSPMKGHSHVYWYRQLPEEGLKFMVYLQKENIIDESGMPKERFSAEFPKEGPSILRIQQVVRGDSAAYFCASSLGLTDNEQFFGPGTRLTVL.